Here is one T cell receptor (beta chain) with its context. The sample comes from a study of blood T cell repertoires in COVID-19. J gave up 5 bases and V 4 bases, and 4 bases lay outside the gene matches. Germline CDR1 SGHKS, CDR2 YYEKEE (reference sequence). This CDR3 is built from 13 residues. TCRdb's table, derived via immunoSEQ multiplex PCR, lists solely in-frame clones and lacks some. The sample holds 60,000 or so clones; about nine tenths are singletons and the top ten take 10%. J is TRBJ2-5 and V is TRBV5-5; TRBD2 matches 8 bases. This receptor was obtained from a human donor with acute or convalescent COVID-19. The donor label of this sample is uncertain. Source material: peripheral blood. In nucleotides, the CDR3 is TGTGCCAGCAGCGGTAGCGGGGAGGAGACCCAGTACTTC. The encoded protein is CASSGSGEETQYF.